The 6 T cell receptor beta chains presented below share a single source sample, sequenced in a study of tumor and adjacent non-tumor tissue in lung cancer. A modified ARM-PCR protocol with three rounds of nested PCR amplified TCRbeta. TCRdb itself ran the multiplex PCR reads through MiXCR, one entry per CDR3 protein. The table has 65,000 to 75,000 distinct CDR3 sequences, around three quarters seen once; the top ten hold more than 40%. This sample's RNA came from whole unsorted tissue. This non-tumor lung sample came from over 3 cm beyond the tumor edge. Sequencing was done on a sample of distant non-tumor lung tissue. These receptors were obtained from a man between 60 and 75 years old with non-small cell lung cancer.

Remarks on this clonotype: Just one base apart from a much larger clone, this may be a read error. The chain carries TRBV20-1 and TRBJ2-7; maybe TRBD2 (5 bases). Between the trimmed V and J ends, which lost 1 base and 6 bases, there was a span of 13 bases. CDR3 length equals 13 residues. Germline CDR1 and CDR2: DFQATT and SNEGSKA (reference sequence). The CDR3 sequence: CSARVASWGEQYF. The CDR3 DNA sequence: TGCAGTGCTAGAGTCGCTAGCTGGGGCGAGCAGTACTTC.

A note on this clonotype: An end of the junction does not agree with germline; a read error may underlie this. The V gene is TRBV12-3 or TRBV12-4, the J gene TRBJ2-5, with 9 bases that match TRBD2. This CDR3 comprises 14 residues. This CDR3 reads CARSRRGGGETQYF. In nucleotides, the CDR3 is TGTGCCAGGAGTCGGCGGGGGGGCGGAGAGACGCAGTACTTC.

Remarks on this clonotype: An end of the junction does not agree with germline; a read error may underlie this. This chain uses TRBV7-9 with TRBJ1-4; perhaps TRBD1 as D (5 bases). The CDR3 is made up of 16 amino acids. Germline CDR1 and CDR2: SEHNR and FQNEAQ (reference sequence). The CDR3 protein is CTSSPPTRGPNEKLFF. DNA for the CDR3: TGTACCAGCAGCCCTCCGACGAGGGGTCCTAATGAAAAGCTGTTTTTT.

This clonotype was recorded once. One end of the junction does not line up with germline, which may come from a read error. The chain joins TRBV6-6 to TRBJ2-2; either TRBD1 or TRBD2 may fit D (6 bases each). The CDR3 contains 18 residues. The germline V gene encodes CDR1 MNHNY and CDR2 SVGAGI (reference sequence). The CDR3 sequence is CASSYQMGAGLNTGELFF. The CDR3 DNA sequence: TGTGCGAGCAGTTACCAGATGGGGGCGGGGCTGAACACCGGGGAGCTGTTTTTT.

In its sample, this clonotype was seen many times. Here the CDR3 reads CASSPGTYEQYF. CDR3 coding DNA: TGCGCCAGCAGCCCAGGGACCTACGAGCAGTACTTC. The rearrangement uses TRBV4-1 and TRBJ2-7; weak D call: TRBD1 (5 bases). Germline assignment: CDR1 MGHRA and CDR2 YSYEKL. Trimming left V 4 bases short and J 2 bases short, with 6 bases between. CDR3 length equals 12 residues.

Turning to this clonotype: At one end, the junction sequence differs from germline, possibly due to a read error. The rearrangement joins TRBV29-1 to TRBJ2-3; TRBD1 agrees at 10 bases. The CDR3 totals 16 residues. Germline loops: CDR1 SQVTM, CDR2 ANQGSEA. The CDR3 protein is CGVSATGTGAADTQYF. As DNA, the CDR3 is TGCGGCGTCAGTGCAACCGGGACAGGGGCCGCAGATACGCAGTATTTT.